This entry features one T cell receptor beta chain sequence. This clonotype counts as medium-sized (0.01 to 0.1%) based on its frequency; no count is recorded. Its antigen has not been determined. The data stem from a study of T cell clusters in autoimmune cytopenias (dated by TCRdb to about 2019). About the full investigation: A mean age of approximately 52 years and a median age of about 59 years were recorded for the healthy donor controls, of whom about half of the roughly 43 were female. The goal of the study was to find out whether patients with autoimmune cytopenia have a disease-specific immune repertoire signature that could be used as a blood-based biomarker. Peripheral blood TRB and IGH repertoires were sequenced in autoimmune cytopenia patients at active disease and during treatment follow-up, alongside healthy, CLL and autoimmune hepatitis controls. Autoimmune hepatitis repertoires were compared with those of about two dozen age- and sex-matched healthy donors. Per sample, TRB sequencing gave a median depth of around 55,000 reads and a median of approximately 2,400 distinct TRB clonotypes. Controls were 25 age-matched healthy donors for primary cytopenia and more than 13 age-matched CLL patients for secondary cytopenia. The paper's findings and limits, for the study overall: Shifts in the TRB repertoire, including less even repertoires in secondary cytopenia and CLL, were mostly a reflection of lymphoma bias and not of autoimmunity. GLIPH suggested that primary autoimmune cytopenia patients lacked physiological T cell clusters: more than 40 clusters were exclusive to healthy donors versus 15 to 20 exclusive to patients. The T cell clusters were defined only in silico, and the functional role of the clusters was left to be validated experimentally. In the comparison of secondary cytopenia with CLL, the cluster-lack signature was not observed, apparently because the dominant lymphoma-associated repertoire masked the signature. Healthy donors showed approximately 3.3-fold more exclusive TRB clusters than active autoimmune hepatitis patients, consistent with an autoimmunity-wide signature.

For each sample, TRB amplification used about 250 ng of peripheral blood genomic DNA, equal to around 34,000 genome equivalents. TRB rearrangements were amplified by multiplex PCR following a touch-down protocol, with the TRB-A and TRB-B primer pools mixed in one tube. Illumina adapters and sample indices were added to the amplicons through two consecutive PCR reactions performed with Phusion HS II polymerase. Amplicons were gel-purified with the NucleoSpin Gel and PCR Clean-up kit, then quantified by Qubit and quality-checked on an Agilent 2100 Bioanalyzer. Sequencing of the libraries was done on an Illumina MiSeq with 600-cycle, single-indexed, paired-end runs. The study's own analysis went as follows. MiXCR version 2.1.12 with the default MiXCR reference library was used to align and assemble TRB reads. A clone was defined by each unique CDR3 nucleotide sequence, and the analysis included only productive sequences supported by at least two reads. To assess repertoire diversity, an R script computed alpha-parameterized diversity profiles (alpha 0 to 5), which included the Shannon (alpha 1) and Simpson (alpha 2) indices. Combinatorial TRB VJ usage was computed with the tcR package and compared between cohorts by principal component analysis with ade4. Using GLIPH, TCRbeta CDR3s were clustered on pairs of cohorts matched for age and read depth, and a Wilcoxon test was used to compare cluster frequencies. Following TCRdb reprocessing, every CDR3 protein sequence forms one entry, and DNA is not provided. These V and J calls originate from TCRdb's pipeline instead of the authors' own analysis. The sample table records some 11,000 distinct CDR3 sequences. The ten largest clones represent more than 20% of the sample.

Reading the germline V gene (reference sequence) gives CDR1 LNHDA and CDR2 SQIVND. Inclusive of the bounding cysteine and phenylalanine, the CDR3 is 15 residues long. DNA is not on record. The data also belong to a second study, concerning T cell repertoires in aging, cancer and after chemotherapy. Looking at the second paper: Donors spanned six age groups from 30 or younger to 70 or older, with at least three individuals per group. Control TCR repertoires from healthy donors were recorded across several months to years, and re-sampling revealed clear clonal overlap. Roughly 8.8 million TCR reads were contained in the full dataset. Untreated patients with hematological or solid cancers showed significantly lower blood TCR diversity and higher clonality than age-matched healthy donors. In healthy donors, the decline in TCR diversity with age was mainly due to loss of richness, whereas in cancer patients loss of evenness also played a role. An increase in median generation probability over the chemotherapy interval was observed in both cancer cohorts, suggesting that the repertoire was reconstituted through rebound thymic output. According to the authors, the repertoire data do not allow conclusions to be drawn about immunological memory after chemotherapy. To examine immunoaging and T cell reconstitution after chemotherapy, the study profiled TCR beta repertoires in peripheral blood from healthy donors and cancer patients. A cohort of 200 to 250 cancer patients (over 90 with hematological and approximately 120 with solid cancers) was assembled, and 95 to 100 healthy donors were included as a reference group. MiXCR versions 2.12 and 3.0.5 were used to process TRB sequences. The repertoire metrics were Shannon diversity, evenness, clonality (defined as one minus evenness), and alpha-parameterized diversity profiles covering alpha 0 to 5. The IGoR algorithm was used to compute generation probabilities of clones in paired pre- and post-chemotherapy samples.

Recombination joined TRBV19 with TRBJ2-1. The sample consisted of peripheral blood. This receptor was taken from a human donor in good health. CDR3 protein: CASSIVGELVDEQFF.